A single sample gave rise to the 8 T cell receptor beta chains below, sequenced in a study of cytomegalovirus exposure and HLA in healthy donors. PCR was performed using 60 Vbeta and 13 Jbeta primers. Produced via immunoSEQ multiplex PCR; TCRdb's table is partial and in-frame only. The sample consists of fewer than 45,000 clones, about 78% of them appearing once. The sequenced sample was PBMCs. The receptors here all came from a woman aged 25 to 39 in good health and CMV-seronegative.

The V gene is TRBV5-1, the J gene TRBJ2-1; 10 bases fit TRBD1. This CDR3 comprises 17 residues. From germline, CDR1 is SGHRS and CDR2 YFSETQ. The trim removed 1 base at V and 5 bases at J, leaving 9 bases unmatched. The CDR3 protein is CASSLMGGQGVNNEQFF. The CDR3 bases are TGCGCCAGCAGCTTGATGGGCGGACAGGGGGTAAACAATGAGCAGTTCTTC.

The chain is built from TRBV13 and TRBJ1-1; 7 bases line up with TRBD1. Germline V gene lookup returns CDR1 PRHDT and CDR2 FYEKMQ (reference sequence). With V trimmed by 4 bases and J by 1 base, 6 bases remained unmatched. This CDR3 has 15 amino acids. The CDR3 region has the DNA TGTGCCAGCAGCTCTCAAAGGACAGGGAACACTGAAGCTTTCTTT. This encodes CASSSQRTGNTEAFF.

The chain combines TRBV25-1 with TRBJ1-3, with 7 bases aligning to TRBD1. The CDR3 sequence is 14 residues long. The junction had 6 bases not matched to a gene; V was cut back by 6 bases and J by 4 bases. Per the germline V gene, CDR1 is MGHDK and CDR2 is SYGVNS. The CDR3 bases are TGTGCCAGCAGCAAGGGGGCGCGGGGAAACACCATATATTTT. It codes for CASSKGARGNTIYF.

The rearrangement links TRBV6-1 to TRBJ1-1, with 9 bases identical to TRBD1. J was trimmed by 7 bases and V by 6 bases; bases with no gene match: 3. The CDR3 is 12 amino acids. Germline V gene sequence: CDR1 MNHNS, CDR2 SASEGT. CDR3 amino acids: CASRGTGIEAFF. DNA of the CDR3: TGTGCCAGCAGAGGGACAGGGATTGAAGCTTTCTTT.

The J gene is TRBJ1-2, the V gene TRBV18, with TRBD1 matching over 7 bases. With 2 bases clipped from V and 6 bases from J, the junction kept 0 bases outside the gene matches. Germline values: CDR1 KGHSH, CDR2 LQKENI. CDR3 length equals 12 residues. The CDR3 region has the DNA TGTGCCAGCTCACCAACAGGGGATGGCTACACCTTC. It yields the protein CASSPTGDGYTF.

The chain recombines TRBV2 with TRBJ2-7; 7 bases line up with TRBD1. Looked up from germline, CDR1 is SNHLY and CDR2 is FYNNEI. This CDR3 comprises 14 residues. V lost 5 bases to trimming and J lost 4 bases; unmatched junction nucleotides: 8. The CDR3 loop reads CASSYQGDEYEQYF. CDR3 bases: TGTGCCAGCAGTTACCAGGGGGATGAGTACGAGCAGTACTTC. Drawing the rest from reference TRBV2 and TRBJ2-7, the complete variable domain is EPEVTQTPSHQVTQMGQEVILRCVPISNHLYFYWYRQILGQKVEFLVSFYNNEISEKSEIFDDQFSVERPDGSNFTLKIRSTKLEDSAMYFCASSYQGDEYEQYFGPGTRLTVT.

J is TRBJ2-7 and V is TRBV6-1; 8 bases fit TRBD2. Looked up from germline, CDR1 is MNHNS and CDR2 is SASEGT. The CDR3 has 15 amino acids. Trimming removed 4 bases from V and 0 bases from J; junction bases left unmatched: 5. In nucleotides, the CDR3 is TGTGCCAGCAGTGTTAGCGGGGTACGCTCCTACGAGCAGTACTTC. This sequence encodes CASSVSGVRSYEQYF.

This clone has a handful of counts. This sequence joins TRBV19 and TRBJ2-2; perhaps TRBD2 as D (6 bases). The V gene's germline CDR1 is LNHDA and CDR2 SQIVND (reference sequence). The CDR3 contains 13 residues. V dropped 6 bases and J dropped 6 bases, with 11 bases sitting between them. CDR3 bases: TGTGCCAGTAGAGGACCGGGGGCCGGGGAGCTGTTTTTT. Its translation: CASRGPGAGELFF.